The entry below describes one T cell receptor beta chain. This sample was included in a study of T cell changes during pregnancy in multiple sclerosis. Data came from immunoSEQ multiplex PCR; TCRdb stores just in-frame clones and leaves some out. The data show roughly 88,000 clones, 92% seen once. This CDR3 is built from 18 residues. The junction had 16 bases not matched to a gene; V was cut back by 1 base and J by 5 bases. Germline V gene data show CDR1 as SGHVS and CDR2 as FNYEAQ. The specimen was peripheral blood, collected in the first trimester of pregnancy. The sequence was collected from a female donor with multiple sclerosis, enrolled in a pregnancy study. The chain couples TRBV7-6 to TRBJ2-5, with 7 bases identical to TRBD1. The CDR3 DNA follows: TGTGCCAGCAGCTTAGTTGGACGTTTACAGGGGCCTGGGGAGACCCAGTACTTC. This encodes CASSLVGRLQGPGETQYF.